This TCR beta chain came from a study of vaccination effects on CD4 cells after COVID-19. A remark on this clone: Its specificity is not known.

Clones were sequenced by immunoSEQ multiplex PCR, and TCRdb holds only the in-frame ones, with some missing. The sample holds 55,000 or so clones, more than 75% seen once. Expansion with viral peptide pools was applied to antigen-specific CD4+ T cells by the ViraFEST assay prior to sequencing. Subsequent to a culture period of more than 8 days, CD4+ T cells were isolated. The infection with SARS-CoV-2 (confirmed by PCR) occurred in this person between March and December 2020. CDR3 length: 13 residues. V gave up 3 bases and J gave up 0 bases, with 8 bases separating them. The V gene's germline CDR1 is DFQATT and CDR2 SNEGSKA (reference sequence).

This clonotype was obtained from a human donor who had a prior SARS-CoV-2 infection. The V and J genes are TRBV20-1 and TRBJ1-1; no clear D gene. The sequencing used CD4+ T cells from PBMCs cultured with HIV peptides, collected before COVID-19 vaccination. The subset here: HIV-1 Nef peptide pool negative control/reference culture. CDR3 sequence (DNA): TGCAGTGCTAGTCGGTACATGAACACTGAAGCTTTCTTT. This gives the protein CSASRYMNTEAFF.